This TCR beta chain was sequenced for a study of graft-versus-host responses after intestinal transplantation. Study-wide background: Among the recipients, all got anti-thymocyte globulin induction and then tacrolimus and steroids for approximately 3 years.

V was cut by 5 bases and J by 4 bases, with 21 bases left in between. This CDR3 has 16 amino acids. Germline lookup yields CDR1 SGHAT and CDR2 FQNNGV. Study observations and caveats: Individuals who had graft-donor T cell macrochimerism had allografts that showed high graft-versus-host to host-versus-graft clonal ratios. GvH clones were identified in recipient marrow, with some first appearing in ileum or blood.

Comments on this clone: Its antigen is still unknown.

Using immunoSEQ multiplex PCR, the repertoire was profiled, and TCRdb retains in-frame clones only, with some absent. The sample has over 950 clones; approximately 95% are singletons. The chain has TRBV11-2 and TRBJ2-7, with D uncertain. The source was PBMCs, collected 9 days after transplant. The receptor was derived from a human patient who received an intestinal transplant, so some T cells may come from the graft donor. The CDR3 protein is CASSLFSIPLQYEQYF. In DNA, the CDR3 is TGTGCCAGCAGCCTCTTCTCGATCCCCCTCCAATACGAGCAGTACTTC.